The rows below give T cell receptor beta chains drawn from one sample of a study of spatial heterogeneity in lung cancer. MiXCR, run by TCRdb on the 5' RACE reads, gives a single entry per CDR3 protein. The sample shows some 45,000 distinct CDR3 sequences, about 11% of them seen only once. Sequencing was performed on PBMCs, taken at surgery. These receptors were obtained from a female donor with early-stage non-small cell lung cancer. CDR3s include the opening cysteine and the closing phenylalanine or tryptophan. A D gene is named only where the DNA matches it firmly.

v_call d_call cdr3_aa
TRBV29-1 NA CSVLEGAYGYTF
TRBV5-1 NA CASSLVLGGSTDTQYF
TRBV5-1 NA CASSQGATNEKLFF
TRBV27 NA CASSLERAYNEQFF
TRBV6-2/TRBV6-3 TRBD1 CASSHRGRDTEAFF
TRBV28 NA CASSLFPGQYNSPLHF
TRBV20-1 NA CSAARQASTDTQYF
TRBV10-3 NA CAISASSGVRNIQYF
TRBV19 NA CASSPIADTSYSNQPQHF
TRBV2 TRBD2 CASTGGVGDTQYF
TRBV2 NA CASHNSGGNTEAFF
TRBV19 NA CASSVTVNNQPQHF
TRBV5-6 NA CASSFGLMNTEAFF
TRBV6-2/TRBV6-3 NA CASRHQGLGGTGELFF
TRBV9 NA CASSVVEGSIQYF
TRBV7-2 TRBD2 CASSLPGGISLYF
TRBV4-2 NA CASSPWGEENTIYF
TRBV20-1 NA CSASPTGLRDEQFF